This T cell receptor beta chain was recorded in a study of tumor and adjacent non-tumor tissue in lung cancer. On the study more broadly: There were about twelve adenocarcinoma, a couple of squamous cell carcinoma and 1 small cell lung cancer cases. Patients were aged about 31 to 85, roughly 9 men and a handful of women, stage I to III.

As for this clonotype: No antigen is known for it. The junction departs from the called germline gene at one end, perhaps through a read error.

The template was RNA from unsorted bulk tissue. The normal lung tissue was taken more than 3 cm from the tumor edge. The library came from three nested PCR rounds adapted from ARM-PCR protocols. Each CDR3 protein gets one entry after TCRdb re-called the multiplex PCR reads with MiXCR. Of 100,000 or so distinct CDR3 sequences in the sample, 80% were seen once. Study findings and constraints: Tumor tissue had significantly higher TCR diversity than normal lung. Shorter survival was associated with higher TCR diversity in tumors.

CDR3 length: 14 amino acids. Sequencing was done on a sample of distant non-tumor lung tissue. The chain links TRBV12-3 or TRBV12-4 to TRBJ2-3; TRBD2 agrees at 7 bases. This sequence was found in a man aged 60-69 years with small cell lung cancer. CDR3 region: CVSTFGTNDNTQYF. CDR3 sequence (DNA): TGTGTCAGCACCTTTGGGACTAACGACAATACGCAGTATTTT.